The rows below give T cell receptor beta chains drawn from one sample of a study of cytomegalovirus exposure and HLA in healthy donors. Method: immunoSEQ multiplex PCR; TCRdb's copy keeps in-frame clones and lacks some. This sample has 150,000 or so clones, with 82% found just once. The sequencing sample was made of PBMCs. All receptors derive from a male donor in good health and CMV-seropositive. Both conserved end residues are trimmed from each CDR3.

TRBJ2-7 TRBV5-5 ASSLAPGLNIYEQY
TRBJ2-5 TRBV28 ASCIRRYQETQY
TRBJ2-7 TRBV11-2 ASSPGTGLEQY
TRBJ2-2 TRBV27 ASSENRGLAGVTGELF
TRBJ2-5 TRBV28 ASSLRGIQETQY
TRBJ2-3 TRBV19 ASSMQGTDTQY
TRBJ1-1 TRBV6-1 ASRKTGNTEAF
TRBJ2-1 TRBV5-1 ASSLSDRDYNEQF
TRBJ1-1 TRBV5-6 ASSLADRVHTEAF
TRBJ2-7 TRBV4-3 ASSQDGGQGAKSYEQY
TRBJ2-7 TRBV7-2 ASSYPQSRSYEQY
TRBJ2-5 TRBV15 ATSRDRGTGVETQY
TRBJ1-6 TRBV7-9 ASSTGGPNSPLH
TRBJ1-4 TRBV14 ASSLGQTNEKLF
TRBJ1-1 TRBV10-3 AISDSGQGKTEAF
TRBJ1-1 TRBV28 ASSFTANTEAF
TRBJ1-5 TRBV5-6 ASSLSRTGWVQPQH
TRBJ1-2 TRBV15 ATSREDTYYGYT
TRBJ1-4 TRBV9 ASSRGSSTEEKLF
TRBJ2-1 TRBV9 ASSVGRGGREQF
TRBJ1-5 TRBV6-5 ASSPSYRGRQPQH
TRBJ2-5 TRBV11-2 ASSAHEGETQY
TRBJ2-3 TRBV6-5 ASSSGRAGDTQY
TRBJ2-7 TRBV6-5 ASSPTHYEQY
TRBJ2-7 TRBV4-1 ASSTWIYYEQY
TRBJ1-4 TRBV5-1 ASSLVIQATNEKLF
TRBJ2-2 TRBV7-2 ASSLLGAGELF
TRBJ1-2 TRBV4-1 ASSSTQGHKQFSYGYT
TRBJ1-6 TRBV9 ASSRPGQGDSPLH
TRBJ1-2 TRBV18 ASSPPEGFNYGYT
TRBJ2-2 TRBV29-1 SVESTGELF
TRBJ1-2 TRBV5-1 ASSLGGQGMYGYT
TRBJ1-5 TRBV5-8 ASSTGLAQH
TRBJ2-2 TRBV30 AWRKWAGGPHGELF
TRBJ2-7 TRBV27 ASSSGRGYEQY
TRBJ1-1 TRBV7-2 ASSLGLTGNTEAF
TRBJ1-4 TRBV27 ASSPFSATNEKLF